This T cell receptor (beta chain) is drawn from a study of blood T cell repertoires in COVID-19. CDR1 is SGHKS, CDR2 YYEKEE, per germline (reference sequence). The length of the CDR3 is 11 residues. Trimming took 1 base from V and 13 from J, leaving 11 bases between them. Repertoires were generated with immunoSEQ multiplex PCR, while TCRdb's copy carries only in-frame clones and drops some. There are about 200,000 clones in the sample; 70% to 90% occur only once, and more than 2.5% lies in the top ten. The sample consisted of peripheral blood. The origin of this receptor is a man aged 55 to 70 with acute or convalescent COVID-19. The chain is built from TRBV5-5 and TRBJ1-2; tentative D call: TRBD1 (5 bases). The CDR3 DNA sequence: TGTGCCAGCAGCTTGTCAGGGCGCGGCACCTTC. It is translated as CASSLSGRGTF.